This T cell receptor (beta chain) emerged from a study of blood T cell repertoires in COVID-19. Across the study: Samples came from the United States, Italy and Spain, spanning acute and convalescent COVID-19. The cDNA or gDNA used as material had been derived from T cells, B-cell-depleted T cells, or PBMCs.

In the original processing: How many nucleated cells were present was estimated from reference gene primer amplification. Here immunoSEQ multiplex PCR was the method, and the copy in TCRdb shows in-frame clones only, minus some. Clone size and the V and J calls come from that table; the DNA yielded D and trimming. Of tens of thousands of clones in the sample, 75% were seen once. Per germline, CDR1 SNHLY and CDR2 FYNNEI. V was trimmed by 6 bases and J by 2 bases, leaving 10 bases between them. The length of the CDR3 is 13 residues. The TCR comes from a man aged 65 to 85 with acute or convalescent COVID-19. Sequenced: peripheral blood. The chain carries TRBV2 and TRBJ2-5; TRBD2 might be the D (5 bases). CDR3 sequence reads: CASRRGGQETQYF. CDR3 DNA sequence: TGTGCCAGCAGGCGAGGAGGTCAAGAGACCCAGTACTTC.